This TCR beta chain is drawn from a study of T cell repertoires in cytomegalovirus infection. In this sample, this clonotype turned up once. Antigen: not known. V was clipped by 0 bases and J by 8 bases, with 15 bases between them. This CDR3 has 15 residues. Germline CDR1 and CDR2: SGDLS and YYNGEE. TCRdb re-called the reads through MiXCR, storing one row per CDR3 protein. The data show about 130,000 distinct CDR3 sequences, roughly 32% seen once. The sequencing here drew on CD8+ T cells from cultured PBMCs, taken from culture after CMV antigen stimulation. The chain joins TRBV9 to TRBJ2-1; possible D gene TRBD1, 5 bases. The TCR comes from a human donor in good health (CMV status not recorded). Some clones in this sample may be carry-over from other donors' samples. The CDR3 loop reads CASSVDWGPGDEQFF. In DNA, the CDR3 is TGTGCCAGCAGCGTAGATTGGGGCCCCGGAGATGAGCAGTTCTTC.